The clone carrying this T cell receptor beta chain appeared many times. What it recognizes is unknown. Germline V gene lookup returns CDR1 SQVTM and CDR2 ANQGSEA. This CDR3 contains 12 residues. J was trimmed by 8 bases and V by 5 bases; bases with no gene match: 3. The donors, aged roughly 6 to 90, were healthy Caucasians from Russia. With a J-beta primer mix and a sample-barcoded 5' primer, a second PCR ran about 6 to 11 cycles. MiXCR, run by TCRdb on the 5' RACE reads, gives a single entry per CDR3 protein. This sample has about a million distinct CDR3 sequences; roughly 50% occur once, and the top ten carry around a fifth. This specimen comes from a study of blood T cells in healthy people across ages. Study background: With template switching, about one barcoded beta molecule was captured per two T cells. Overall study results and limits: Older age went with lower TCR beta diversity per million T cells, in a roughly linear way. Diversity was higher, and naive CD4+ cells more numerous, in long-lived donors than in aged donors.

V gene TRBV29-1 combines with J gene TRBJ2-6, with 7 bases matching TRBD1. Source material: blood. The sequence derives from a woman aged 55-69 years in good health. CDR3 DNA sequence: TGCAGCGTTTACAGGGGAACCAACGTCCTGACTTTC. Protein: CSVYRGTNVLTF.